This record covers a single TCR beta chain. The data are from a study of control samples from healthy donors and cancer patients. This CDR3 has 16 amino acids. Trimming took off 5 bases at V and 4 bases at J, with 20 bases between the two ends. Germline CDR1 reads SGHTA; CDR2 reads FQGNSA. The protocol was immunoSEQ multiplex PCR, while the TCRdb copy is restricted to in-frame clones and leaves out a portion. The sample holds around 100,000 clones; roughly 87% are singletons and the top ten take over 15%. The specimen sequenced was blood. The V call is TRBV7-2, the J call TRBJ1-2, with D maybe TRBD1 (5 bases). The origin of this receptor is a woman in her 50s in good health. The CDR3 loop reads CASSPDPGRSRYGYTF. In DNA, the CDR3 is TGTGCCAGCAGCCCTGATCCGGGACGGTCTCGCTATGGCTACACCTTC. The variable domain in full, with the rest retrieved from reference TRBV7-2 and TRBJ1-2, is GAGVSQSPSNKVTEKGKDVELRCDPISGHTALYWYRQSLGQGLEFLIYFQGNSAPDKSGLPSDRFSAERTGGSVSTLTIQRTQQEDSAVYLCASSPDPGRSRYGYTFGSGTRLTVV.